These 12 T cell receptor beta chains were all obtained from the same sample, sequenced in a study of blood T cell repertoires in COVID-19. Here immunoSEQ multiplex PCR was the method, and the copy in TCRdb shows in-frame clones only, minus some. The table shows roughly 570,000 clones, with approximately 88% occurring only once. The sample comprised peripheral blood. Receptors originate from a woman aged 50 to 60 with COVID-19, enrolled during active disease.

The chain employs TRBV6-5 and TRBJ2-3; 8 nucleotides match TRBD1. This CDR3 comprises 14 residues. V shed 5 bases and J 5 bases; nucleotides not matched to a gene: 6. Germline V gene lookup returns CDR1 MNHEY and CDR2 SVGAGI. CDR3 sequence reads: CASSQGQEQDTQYF. In nucleotides, the CDR3 is TGTGCCAGCAGTCAGGGACAGGAGCAAGATACGCAGTATTTT.

The chain links TRBV9 to TRBJ1-1; possible D gene TRBD1, 5 bases. Germline CDR1 SGDLS, CDR2 YYNGEE. The CDR3 is made up of 13 amino acids. V dropped 1 base and J dropped 7 bases, with 11 bases sitting between them. CDR3 residues: CASSVTVTGEAFF. CDR3 DNA: TGTGCCAGCAGCGTAACCGTCACAGGTGAAGCTTTCTTT. Complete variable domain (other parts from reference TRBV9 and TRBJ1-1): DSGVTQTPKHLITATGQRVTLRCSPRSGDLSVYWYQQSLDQGLQFLIQYYNGEERAKGNILERFSAQQFPDLHSELNLSSLELGDSALYFCASSVTVTGEAFFGQGTRLTVV.

The rearrangement uses TRBV28 and TRBJ1-2, with 10 bases aligning to TRBD1. From germline, CDR1 is MDHEN and CDR2 SYDVKM. The CDR3 covers 13 residues. Germline trimming cut 6 bases from V and 8 bases from J; bases unmatched to any gene: 6. Here the CDR3 reads CASRSRQGAGYTF. The CDR3 region has the DNA TGTGCCAGCAGGAGTAGACAGGGGGCAGGCTACACCTTC.

The count of this clone is one. The rearrangement links TRBV5-3 to TRBJ2-5, with D perhaps TRBD1 (5 bases). TRBV5-3 is placed among ORFs of uncertain function. The CDR3 runs to 13 residues. With 9 bases removed from V and 2 bases from J, the gap between germline ends came to 14 bases. As DNA, the CDR3 is TGTGCCATTAAAGGGGTCGGACAAGAGACCCAGTACTTC. It is translated as CAIKGVGQETQYF.

The table lists this clone with a few counts. This rearrangement joins TRBV5-1 to TRBJ2-3, with D possibly TRBD1 on 5 matching bases. The length of the CDR3 is 15 residues. Germline CDR1 reads SGHRS; CDR2 reads YFSETQ. With 1 base removed from V and 1 base from J, the gap between germline ends came to 10 bases. CDR3 sequence (DNA): TGCGCCAGCAGCTTGTCCCAACAGGGCACAGATACGCAGTATTTT. Translation: CASSLSQQGTDTQYF. The full variable domain, rest sourced from reference TRBV5-1 and TRBJ2-3, is KAGVTQTPRYLIKTRGQQVTLSCSPISGHRSVSWYQQTPGQGLQFLFEYFSETQRNKGNFPGRFSGRQFSNSRSEMNVSTLELGDSALYLCASSLSQQGTDTQYFGPGTRLTVL.

This rearrangement joins TRBV11-2 to TRBJ2-7, with D possibly TRBD1 on 5 matching bases. CDR3 length equals 14 residues. Between the trimmed V and J ends, which lost 4 bases and 2 bases, there was a span of 12 bases. Germline CDR1 is SGHAT and CDR2 is FQNNGV. CDR3 in amino acids: CASSSQVGTYEQYF. As DNA, the CDR3 is TGTGCCAGCAGCTCACAGGTGGGGACCTACGAGCAGTACTTC.

V gene TRBV5-4 combines with J gene TRBJ2-3; the D gene is possibly TRBD2 (6 bases). V lost 4 bases, J lost 2 bases, and 17 bases lay in between. The germline gives CDR1 SGHNT, CDR2 YYREEE (reference sequence). CDR3 length: 16 residues. CDR3 bases: TGTGCCAGCAGCGAAGGTGGGACTGGAAACACAGATACGCAGTATTTT. It codes for CASSEGGTGNTDTQYF.

The genes are TRBV5-4 and TRBJ2-7; TRBD2 matches 14 bases. CDR3 length: 16 amino acids. The germline V gene encodes CDR1 SGHNT and CDR2 YYREEE (reference sequence). V lost 4 bases and J lost 3; bases outside the gene matches: 6. CDR3 nucleotides: TGTGCCAGCAGCCCGGGGACTAGCGGGGGAGACTACGAGCAGTACTTC. Translation: CASSPGTSGGDYEQYF.

This chain joins TRBV3-1 (or the pseudogene TRBV3-2) and TRBJ1-6, with 9 bases matching TRBD1. With V trimmed by 8 bases and J by 14 bases, 13 bases remained unmatched. The CDR3 contains 14 residues. Per germline, CDR1 LGHDT and CDR2 YNNKEL (reference sequence). The CDR3 region is CASQGGQGFSTLHF. CDR3 nucleotide sequence: TGTGCCAGCCAGGGGGGACAGGGTTTTTCGACCCTCCACTTT.

The chain is built from TRBV5-1 and TRBJ2-3; no firm D call. CDR1 is SGHRS, CDR2 YFSETQ, per germline. The CDR3 is 14 amino acids. Deletions cut 0 bases from V and 4 bases from J, with 9 bases between. CDR3 nucleotides: TGCGCCAGCAGCTTGGCGGTAGCCTCAGATACGCAGTATTTT. This sequence encodes CASSLAVASDTQYF.

J is TRBJ1-3 and V is TRBV7-6; D unresolved. V gave up 1 base and J gave up 0 bases, with 19 bases separating them. Germline CDR1 and CDR2: SGHVS and FNYEAQ. The CDR3 sequence is 19 residues long. CDR3 in DNA: TGTGCCAGCAGCTTAGGGGAGGAGCTGGGATTACCCTCTGGAAACACCATATATTTT. Its protein product is CASSLGEELGLPSGNTIYF.

The chain couples TRBV2 to TRBJ2-3; 7 bases fit TRBD1. The CDR3 has 18 residues. Looked up from germline, CDR1 is SNHLY and CDR2 is FYNNEI. V lost 5 bases, J lost 4 bases, and 18 bases stayed unmatched. CDR3 sequence (DNA): TGTGCCAGCAGTTCCCCCCCTAGACAGGGAAGTGTGGCAGATACGCAGTATTTT. Translating it yields CASSSPPRQGSVADTQYF. Full variable domain (missing parts from reference TRBV2 and TRBJ2-3): EPEVTQTPSHQVTQMGQEVILRCVPISNHLYFYWYRQILGQKVEFLVSFYNNEISEKSEIFDDQFSVERPDGSNFTLKIRSTKLEDSAMYFCASSSPPRQGSVADTQYFGPGTRLTVL.